This T cell receptor (beta chain) was captured by sequencing in a study of shared clonotypes between healthy human individuals. Study as a whole: Donors consisted of a couple of women and a few men between 18 and 49. Study results and limitations: Since donors were few, the genetic and exposure-history diversity represented was limited.

The ends were cut back, 5 bases at V and 4 bases at J, with 15 bases in the middle. CDR1 is MDHEN, CDR2 SYDVKM, per germline. CDR3 length: 15 residues. As to this clone: Its cognate antigen is unknown.

Samples underwent the assay at deep level. Data came from immunoSEQ multiplex PCR; TCRdb stores just in-frame clones and leaves some out. The data show roughly 2.5 million clones, with around 94% seen just once and over 0.12% held by the top ten. The TCR originated in a man younger than 30 in good health. The sample taken for sequencing was naive CD4+ T cells sorted from blood. Subset noted: CD45RA+ positively selected. The chain combines TRBV28 with TRBJ1-3, with D hard to call. CDR3 in DNA: TGTGCCAGCAGTCCCGCCGACATGCAGGGAAACACCATATATTTT. Protein product: CASSPADMQGNTIYF.